These 5 T cell receptor beta chains were all obtained from the same sample, sequenced in a study of high-grade serous ovarian cancer treatment subgroups. Using immunoSEQ multiplex PCR, the repertoire was profiled, and TCRdb retains in-frame clones only, with some absent. The profile shows 10,000 to 15,000 clones, roughly 88% of them singletons. Tumor tissue was taken before any definitive surgery or chemotherapy was given. Sequencing used tumor tissue. These receptors all come from a human donor with high-grade serous ovarian cancer.

The chain links TRBV11-2 to TRBJ2-7, with TRBD1 as a possible D gene (6 bases). The CDR3 consists of 12 residues. Germline V CDR1 and CDR2: SGHAT, FQNNGV. Trimming removed 3 bases at V and 3 bases at J, with 6 bases between. The CDR3 sequence: CASSLTGYEQYF. The CDR3 DNA sequence: TGTGCCAGCAGCTTGACAGGCTACGAGCAGTACTTC.

The chain uses TRBV28 and TRBJ1-1; weak D call: TRBD1 (6 bases). The V end was cut by 6 bases, the J end by 1 base, with 12 bases between. This CDR3 region has 14 residues. Per germline, CDR1 MDHEN and CDR2 SYDVKM. As DNA, the CDR3 is TGTGCCAGCAGCCGACAGGAATCGAACACTGAAGCTTTCTTT. Amino acids: CASSRQESNTEAFF.

The V gene is TRBV6-1, the J gene TRBJ1-2; 8 bases map to TRBD1. After removal of 8 bases from V and 0 bases from J, the junction contained 5 bases not matched to a gene. Germline loops: CDR1 MNHNS, CDR2 SASEGT. This CDR3 has 14 residues. The chain's CDR3 is CASRTGGTNYGYTF. CDR3 DNA: TGTGCCAGCCGAACAGGGGGGACTAACTATGGCTACACCTTC.

This clone has a single count. The chain carries TRBV7-3 and TRBJ2-2; TRBD1 aligns across 8 bases. Germline CDR1 and CDR2: SGHTA and FQGTGA. Trimming removed 5 bases from V and 3 bases from J; junction bases left unmatched: 8. This CDR3 comprises 16 residues. DNA of the CDR3: TGTGCCAGCAGCCCGACCGGGACAGGCTACACCGGGGAGCTGTTTTTT. Protein product: CASSPTGTGYTGELFF.

This clone has only a few counts. J is TRBJ2-1 and V is TRBV2; 16 bases align to TRBD2. J gave up 13 bases and V 0 bases, and 9 bases lay outside the gene matches. This CDR3 is built from 17 residues. Germline CDR1 and CDR2: SNHLY and FYNNEI. CDR3 loop: CASSEALGLAGGAEQFF. The DNA for the CDR3 is TGTGCCAGCAGTGAAGCCTTGGGACTAGCGGGGGGGGCCGAACAGTTCTTC.